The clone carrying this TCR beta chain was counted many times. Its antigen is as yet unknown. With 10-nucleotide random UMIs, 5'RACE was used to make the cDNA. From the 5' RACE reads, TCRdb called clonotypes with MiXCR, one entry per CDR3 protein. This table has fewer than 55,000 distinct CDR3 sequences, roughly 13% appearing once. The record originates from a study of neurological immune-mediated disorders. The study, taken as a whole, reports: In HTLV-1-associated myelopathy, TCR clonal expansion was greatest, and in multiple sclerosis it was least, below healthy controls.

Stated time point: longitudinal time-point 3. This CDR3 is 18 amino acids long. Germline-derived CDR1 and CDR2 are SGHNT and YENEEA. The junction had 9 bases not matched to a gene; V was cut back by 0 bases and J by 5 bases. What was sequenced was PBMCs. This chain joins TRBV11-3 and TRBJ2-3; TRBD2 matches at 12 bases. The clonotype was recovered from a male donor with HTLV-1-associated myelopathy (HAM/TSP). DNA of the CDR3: TGTGCCAGCAGCTTAGAGGGGCTAGCGGGGGGGCCTGAAGATACGCAGTATTTT. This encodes CASSLEGLAGGPEDTQYF. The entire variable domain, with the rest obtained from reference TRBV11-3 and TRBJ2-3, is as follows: EAGVVQSPRYKIIEKKQPVAFWCNPISGHNTLYWYLQNLGQGPELLIRYENEEAVDDSQLPKDRFSAERLKGVDSTLKIQPAELGDSAVYLCASSLEGLAGGPEDTQYFGPGTRLTVL.